This T cell receptor (beta chain) was documented in a study of T cell changes during pregnancy in multiple sclerosis. This clone was seen a few times. Repertoires were generated with immunoSEQ multiplex PCR, while TCRdb's copy carries only in-frame clones and drops some. The sample consists of 65,000 to 80,000 clones, 90% of them appearing once. V lost 3 bases, J lost 7 bases, and 7 bases stayed unmatched. CDR3 length: 14 residues. Germline V lookup: CDR1 SGDLS, CDR2 YYNGEE. The sample consisted of peripheral blood, taken in the third trimester of pregnancy. The chain couples TRBV9 to TRBJ1-2, with 9 bases aligning to TRBD1. This TCR came from a female donor with multiple sclerosis, enrolled in a pregnancy study. This CDR3 reads CASSGVQGAGGYTF. The CDR3 DNA reads as TGTGCCAGCAGCGGAGTACAGGGGGCGGGTGGCTACACCTTC.